This paragraph covers one T cell receptor beta chain sequence. Antigen: not known. This specimen comes from a study of cytotoxic CD8 clonotypes in ibrutinib-treated CLL. Overall study findings and caveats: Rare overall, public clonotypes shrank or held steady under therapy. Before falling back toward baseline at progression, clonality had risen at the time of ibrutinib response. Baseline-level clonality went beyond age-matched healthy donors and moved in step with circulating CD8+ T-cell counts.

CDR3 size: 13 residues. Germline lookup yields CDR1 GTSNPN and CDR2 SVGIG (reference sequence). Between the trimmed V and J ends, which lost 5 bases and 1 base, there was a span of 9 bases. The protocol was immunoSEQ multiplex PCR, while the TCRdb copy is restricted to in-frame clones and leaves out a portion. Counted here are 150,000 to 200,000 clones, about 88% occurring once; the ten biggest clones make up 3% to 3.5%. The source was PBMCs, collected at disease progression, from a patient treated with ibrutinib. This TCR was recovered from a human donor with chronic lymphocytic leukemia. The chain couples TRBV30 to TRBJ1-5; maybe TRBD1 (5 bases). The CDR3 sequence is CAWSGMSNQPQHF. The CDR3 nucleotides read TGTGCCTGGTCAGGGATGAGCAATCAGCCCCAGCATTTT.